This TCR beta chain was obtained from a study of blood T cell repertoires in COVID-19. Study summary: The United States, Italy and Spain were the sources of the acute and convalescent COVID-19 samples.

V lost 0 bases and J lost 2, with 8 bases in between. Germline CDR1 and CDR2: SGHNT and YYREEE (reference sequence). This CDR3 spans 14 amino acids. While infection was still active, Seattle patients were enrolled and then followed longitudinally. Per the study methods: The assay estimated nucleated cells by amplifying reference gene primers. Sequencing was performed with immunoSEQ multiplex PCR; in TCRdb, only in-frame clones are kept and a portion is missing. Clone size and V and J calls were adopted from that table, with D and trimming inferred from the DNA. The sample has fewer than 250,000 clones, around 84% seen once.

The TCR comes from a man aged 45-65 years with COVID-19, enrolled during active disease. Specimen: peripheral blood. The V call is TRBV5-4, the J call TRBJ2-5, with D possibly matching TRBD1 (6 bases). The CDR3 here is CASSLARGQETQYF. CDR3 coding DNA: TGTGCCAGCAGCTTGGCGAGGGGGCAAGAGACCCAGTACTTC.